This T cell receptor beta chain came from a study of OX40 agonist ivuxolimab in advanced cancers. On the study more broadly: Patients with hepatocellular carcinoma, melanoma, renal cell or head and neck cancer made up the dose-escalation patients.

Clones were sequenced by immunoSEQ multiplex PCR, and TCRdb holds only the in-frame ones, with some missing. The data hold 48,000 or so clones, with 70% to 90% observed a single time. The V gene lost 0 bases and the J gene lost 2 bases, with 12 bases spanning the gap. CDR1 and CDR2 (germline): SGHAT, FQDESV (reference sequence). This CDR3 has 16 residues. The source is an adult with an advanced solid tumor such as melanoma, head and neck, liver or kidney cancer. The sequencing used CD4+ or CD8+ T cells sorted from blood, collected in a trial of the OX40 agonist ivuxolimab. This chain uses TRBV11-1 with TRBJ2-3, with D possibly matching TRBD2 (6 bases). CDR3 nucleotides: TGTGCCAGCAGCTTAGCGGGGGGACGAGTCACAGATACGCAGTATTTT. Translated, it gives CASSLAGGRVTDTQYF.